Each of the 12 T cell receptor beta chains below was sequenced from the same sample in a study of cytotoxic CD8 clonotypes in ibrutinib-treated CLL. Measured with immunoSEQ multiplex PCR; TCRdb has only the in-frame clones, and not every one. In the table there are 15,000 to 20,000 clones, over 70% of which are singletons. The sequences come from PBMCs, collected before ibrutinib treatment. The receptors shown here come from a human donor with chronic lymphocytic leukemia.

V usage is TRBV10-2 and J usage is TRBJ2-1; the match to TRBD2 covers 10 bases. The CDR3 covers 16 residues. Germline assignment: CDR1 WSHSY and CDR2 SAAADI. V shed 7 bases, J shed 5 bases, and the junction held 11 bases outside the gene matches. The CDR3, as DNA: TGCGCCAGCAAAAGGGCAGCGGGGGGGCTCGACAATGAGCAGTTCTTC. It translates to CASKRAAGGLDNEQFF.

This chain uses TRBV19 with TRBJ1-1, with a possible D match to TRBD1 (6 bases). Germline V gene lookup returns CDR1 LNHDA and CDR2 SQIVND (reference sequence). The V end lost 2 bases, the J end lost 7 bases, and 8 bases lay between the germline ends. The CDR3 has 12 residues. The CDR3 DNA is TGTGCCAGTAGTATATCAGGGGATGAAGCTTTCTTT. As protein: CASSISGDEAFF.

This chain links TRBV6-1 with TRBJ2-2, with D possibly TRBD2 on 6 matching bases. Germline V gives CDR1 MNHNS, CDR2 SASEGT. With 4 bases removed from V and 6 bases from J, the gap between germline ends came to 9 bases. The CDR3 is made up of 13 amino acids. For the CDR3, the DNA is TGTGCCAGCAGTGCTAGCGATCCCGGGGAGCTGTTTTTT. Translated, it gives CASSASDPGELFF.

V usage is TRBV9 and J usage is TRBJ2-1; D possibly uses TRBD1 or TRBD2 (5 bases each). V lost 4 bases, J lost 6 bases, and 14 bases lay in between. The CDR3 has 14 residues. CDR1 is SGDLS, CDR2 YYNGEE, per germline. CDR3 loop: CASSLGWGFNEQFF. CDR3 DNA sequence: TGTGCCAGCAGCTTAGGTTGGGGGTTCAATGAGCAGTTCTTC.

This rearrangement joins TRBV7-6 to TRBJ1-4; TRBD1 matches 9 bases. The CDR3 sequence is 17 residues long. Germline CDR1 is SGHVS and CDR2 is FNYEAQ. V shed 4 bases and J 4 bases; nucleotides not matched to a gene: 10. CDR3 nucleotides: TGTGCCAGCAGCTCCGGGACAGGGTGGTTCGGTAATGAAAAACTGTTTTTT. Its translation is CASSSGTGWFGNEKLFF.

The rearrangement joins TRBV6-6 to TRBJ2-1; 10 nucleotides align to TRBD2. The trim removed 8 bases at V and 6 bases at J, leaving 10 bases unmatched. This CDR3 comprises 15 residues. Germline assignment: CDR1 MNHNY and CDR2 SVGAGI (reference sequence). CDR3 in amino acids: CASSPSGGVINEQFF. CDR3 DNA sequence: TGTGCCAGCTCACCGAGCGGGGGGGTGATCAATGAGCAGTTCTTC.

The rearrangement uses TRBV10-1 and TRBJ2-1, with D tentatively TRBD1 or TRBD2 (6 bases each). This CDR3 has 15 amino acids. Germline CDR1 WNHNN, CDR2 SYGVQD (reference sequence). V shed 6 bases and J shed 9 bases, with 21 bases lying between them. The CDR3 coding sequence is TGCGCCAGCAGCTCGGTACCTCACGAGGGGGGTGAGCAGTTCTTC. Encoded protein: CASSSVPHEGGEQFF.

V is TRBV19 and J is TRBJ1-1; D not resolved. CDR1 and CDR2 (germline): LNHDA, SQIVND (reference sequence). V was clipped by 2 bases and J by 1 base, with 5 bases between them. The CDR3 is 13 amino acids. The CDR3 protein is CASSIRGNTEAFF. CDR3 nucleotides: TGTGCCAGTAGTATACGTGGGAACACTGAAGCTTTCTTT.

The gene calls are TRBV27 and TRBJ1-5; D call uncertain. The ends were cut back, 0 bases at V and 2 bases at J, with 8 bases in the middle. The CDR3 is made up of 15 amino acids. CDR1 and CDR2 (germline): MNHEY, SMNVEV (reference sequence). CDR3 nucleotides: TGTGCCAGCAGTTTATCCCTTTTGGGCAATCAGCCCCAGCATTTT. Translated: CASSLSLLGNQPQHF.

The chain combines TRBV2 with TRBJ2-7, with D uncertain. Trimming cost V 6 bases and J 2 bases, with 11 bases left between them. Germline CDR1 and CDR2: SNHLY and FYNNEI. The CDR3 covers 13 residues. CDR3 sequence (DNA): TGTGCCAGCAGCCCGGAGCCGACCTACGAGCAGTACTTC. Residues: CASSPEPTYEQYF.

The V gene is TRBV7-8, the J gene TRBJ2-2; D remains ambiguous. The germline V and J ends were trimmed by 1 base and 3 bases, with 3 bases remaining between them. The CDR3 is 13 amino acids. Germline CDR1 reads SGHVS; CDR2 reads FQNEAQ. Written as DNA, the CDR3 is TGTGCCAGCAGCTTAGTATACACCGGGGAGCTGTTTTTT. Residues: CASSLVYTGELFF.

The V and J genes are TRBV19 and TRBJ1-5, with a possible D match to TRBD1 (6 bases). CDR3 length: 20 residues. With 2 bases removed from V and 2 bases from J, the gap between germline ends came to 25 bases. Germline CDR1 LNHDA, CDR2 SQIVND (reference sequence). The CDR3 reads CASSIIAAGARRTGNQPQHF. For the CDR3, the DNA is TGTGCCAGTAGTATAATCGCGGCGGGGGCCAGGCGTACGGGCAATCAGCCCCAGCATTTT.